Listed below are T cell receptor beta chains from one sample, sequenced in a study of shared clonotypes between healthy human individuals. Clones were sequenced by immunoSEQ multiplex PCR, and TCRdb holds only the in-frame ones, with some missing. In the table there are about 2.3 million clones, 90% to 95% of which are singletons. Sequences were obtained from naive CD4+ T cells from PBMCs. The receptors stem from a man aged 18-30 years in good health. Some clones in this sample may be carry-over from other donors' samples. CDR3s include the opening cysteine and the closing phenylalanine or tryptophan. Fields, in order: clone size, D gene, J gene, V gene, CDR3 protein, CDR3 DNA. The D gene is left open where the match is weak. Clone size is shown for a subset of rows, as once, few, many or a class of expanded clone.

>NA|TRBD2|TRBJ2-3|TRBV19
CASSIRGGSTTQYF
TGTGCCAGTAGTATACGGGGAGGGTCCACTACGCAGTATTTT
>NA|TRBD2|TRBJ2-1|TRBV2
CASSSGTYNEQFF
TGTGCCAGCTCTAGCGGGACCTACAATGAGCAGTTCTTC
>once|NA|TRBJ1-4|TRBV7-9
CASSLATNRANEKLFF
TGTGCCAGCAGCTTAGCTACTAACAGGGCTAATGAAAAACTGTTTTTT
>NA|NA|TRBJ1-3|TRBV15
CATSEQTSGNTIYF
TGTGCCACCAGCGAACAGACCTCTGGAAACACCATATATTTT
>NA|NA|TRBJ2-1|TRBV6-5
CASTPPGGNEQFF
TGTGCCAGCACTCCTCCTGGGGGGAATGAGCAGTTCTTC
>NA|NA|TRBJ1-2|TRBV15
CATSRGQPRNYGYTF
TGTGCCACCAGCAGGGGCCAACCGAGAAACTATGGCTACACCTTC
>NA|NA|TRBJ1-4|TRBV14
CASSQDTAEWFPNEKLFF
TGTGCCAGCAGCCAAGATACGGCAGAATGGTTTCCTAATGAAAAACTGTTTTTT
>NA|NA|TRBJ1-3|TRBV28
CASSPGSGNTIYF
TGTGCCAGCAGTCCGGGCTCTGGAAACACCATATATTTT
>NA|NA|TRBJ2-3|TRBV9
CASSEGVSADTQYF
TGTGCCAGCAGCGAGGGCGTGAGCGCAGATACGCAGTATTTT
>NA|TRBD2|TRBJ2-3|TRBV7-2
CASSFRLAGVADTQYF
TGTGCCAGCAGCTTCAGACTAGCGGGAGTGGCAGATACGCAGTATTTT
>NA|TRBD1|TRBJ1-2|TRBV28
CASSAPGGGDYGYTF
TGTGCCAGCAGCGCCCCAGGAGGGGGCGACTATGGCTACACCTTC
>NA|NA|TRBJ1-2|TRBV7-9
CASSLVRRQDGYTF
TGTGCCAGCAGCTTAGTTCGGAGGCAGGATGGCTACACCTTC
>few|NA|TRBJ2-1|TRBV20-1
CSARGYNEQFF
TGCAGTGCTAGGGGCTACAATGAGCAGTTCTTC
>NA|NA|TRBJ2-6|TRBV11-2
CASSSPRLGGANVLTF
TGTGCCAGCAGCTCGCCAAGGCTCGGAGGGGCCAACGTCCTGACTTTC
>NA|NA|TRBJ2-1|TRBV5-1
CASSLDPGSYNEQFF
TGCGCCAGCAGCTTGGACCCAGGCTCCTACAATGAGCAGTTCTTC
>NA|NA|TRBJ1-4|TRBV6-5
CASSYGWGQEEKLFF
TGTGCCAGCAGTTACGGCTGGGGGCAAGAGGAAAAACTGTTTTTT
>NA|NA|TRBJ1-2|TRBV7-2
CASSDAWRDGYTF
TGTGCCAGCAGTGACGCCTGGCGGGATGGCTACACCTTC
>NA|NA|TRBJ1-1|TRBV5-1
CASSPQQGDGNTEAFF
TGCGCCAGCAGCCCGCAACAGGGTGACGGGAACACTGAAGCTTTCTTT
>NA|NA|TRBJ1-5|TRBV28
CASNLGDRTLNQPQHF
TGTGCCAGCAACCTTGGCGACCGTACCCTCAATCAGCCCCAGCATTTT
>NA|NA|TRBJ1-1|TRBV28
CASSLGATGNTEAFF
TGTGCCAGCAGTTTGGGGGCAACTGGGAACACTGAAGCTTTCTTT
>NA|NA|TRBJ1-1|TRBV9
CASSVVPGPNTEAFF
TGTGCCAGCAGCGTAGTTCCGGGTCCGAACACTGAAGCTTTCTTT
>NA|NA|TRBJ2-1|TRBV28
CASSQGTVGNNEQFF
TGTGCCAGCAGCCAAGGGACTGTCGGGAACAATGAGCAGTTCTTC
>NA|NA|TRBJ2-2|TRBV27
CASSFRAGELFF
TGTGCCAGCAGTTTCAGGGCCGGGGAGCTGTTTTTT
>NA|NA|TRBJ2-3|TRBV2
CASSGTQYF
TGTGCCAGCAGTGGAACGCAGTATTTT
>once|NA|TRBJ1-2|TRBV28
CASSYRVYGYTF
TGTGCCAGCTCTTATAGGGTCTATGGCTACACCTTC
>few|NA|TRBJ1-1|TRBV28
CASSSTANTEAFF
TGTGCCAGCAGTTCGACAGCTAACACTGAAGCTTTCTTT
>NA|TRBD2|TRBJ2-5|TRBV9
CASSPQGLAGEETQYF
TGTGCCAGCAGCCCTCAGGGACTAGCGGGAGAAGAGACCCAGTACTTC
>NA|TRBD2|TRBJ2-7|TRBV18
CASSPGTNSYEQYF
TGTGCCAGCTCACCGGGGACTAACTCCTACGAGCAGTACTTC
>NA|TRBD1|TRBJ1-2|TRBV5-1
CASSTGQGLYGYTF
TGCGCCAGCAGCACGGGACAGGGGCTATATGGCTACACCTTC
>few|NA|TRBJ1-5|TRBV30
CAWSVADNQPQHF
TGTGCCTGGAGTGTAGCCGACAATCAGCCCCAGCATTTT
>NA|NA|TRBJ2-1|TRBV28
CASSGGFGEQFF
TGTGCCAGCAGTGGAGGGTTCGGTGAGCAGTTCTTC
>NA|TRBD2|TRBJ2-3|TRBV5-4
CASSEPGTSGFYTDTQYF
TGTGCCAGCAGTGAACCCGGGACTAGCGGATTCTACACAGATACGCAGTATTTT
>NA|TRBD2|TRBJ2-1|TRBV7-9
CASSLASGRYNEQFF
TGTGCCAGCAGCTTAGCTAGCGGGAGGTACAATGAGCAGTTCTTC
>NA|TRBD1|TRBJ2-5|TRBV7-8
CASSDRDRGRETQYF
TGTGCCAGCAGCGATAGAGACAGGGGGCGTGAGACCCAGTACTTC
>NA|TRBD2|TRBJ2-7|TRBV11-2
CASSFSGRAEEQYF
TGTGCCAGCAGCTTTAGCGGGAGGGCGGAGGAGCAGTACTTC
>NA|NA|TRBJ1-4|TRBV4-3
CASSQDKKLFF
TGCGCCAGCAGCCAAGATAAAAAACTGTTTTTT
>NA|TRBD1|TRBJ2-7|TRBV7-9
CASSPGQGFGQYF
TGTGCCAGCAGCCCTGGACAGGGGTTCGGGCAGTACTTC